This is a list of T cell receptor beta chains from one sample in a study of blood T cell repertoires in COVID-19. The method was immunoSEQ multiplex PCR; TCRdb's version includes in-frame clones alone and lacks a portion of them. Of 100,000 to 150,000 clones detected, around 88% appear once; the ten largest clones hold 0.75% to 0.9%. Sequencing input: peripheral blood. The receptors stem from a woman in her 50s with active or convalescent COVID-19. Each CDR3 is given with its conserved first and last residue. A D gene is named only where the DNA matches it firmly. Clone size, where shown, is once, few, many, or a class for clones that have expanded.

V: TRBV28
size: .
D: .
J: TRBJ1-2
DNA: TGTGCCAGCAGTTTCAGGGCTCTCTATGGCTACACCTTC
CDR3: CASSFRALYGYTF

V: TRBV29-1
size: .
D: .
J: TRBJ1-2
DNA: TGCAGCGTCCGACGGCAGGGTGGCTACACCTTC
CDR3: CSVRRQGGYTF

V: TRBV7-2
size: .
D: TRBD2
J: TRBJ2-1
DNA: TGTGCCAGCAGACCCGGGACTAGCGGCTACAATGAGCAGTTCTTC
CDR3: CASRPGTSGYNEQFF

V: TRBV18
size: .
D: TRBD1
J: TRBJ2-6
DNA: TGTGCCAGCTCACCTGTTCCGACAGGGATTGTGTCTGGGGCCAACGTCCTGACTTTC
CDR3: CASSPVPTGIVSGANVLTF

V: TRBV4-2
size: .
D: .
J: TRBJ1-1
DNA: TGTGCCAGCAGCCAAGATGGGGGCGGCAGCCGGGACACTGAAGCTTTCTTT
CDR3: CASSQDGGGSRDTEAFF

V: TRBV14
size: once
D: TRBD2
J: TRBJ2-7
DNA: TGTGCCAGCAGCCAAGACCACGGGAGGAAACCCTACGAGCAGTACTTC
CDR3: CASSQDHGRKPYEQYF

V: TRBV9
size: .
D: .
J: TRBJ2-1
DNA: TGTGCCAGCAGCGTAAGGACGGGGAATGAGCAGTTCTTC
CDR3: CASSVRTGNEQFF

V: TRBV11-2
size: .
D: .
J: TRBJ1-3
DNA: TGTGCCAGCAGCTTAGTGGCAGGGTTCGATGTAGCTGGAAACACCATATATTTT
CDR3: CASSLVAGFDVAGNTIYF

V: TRBV5-5
size: .
D: .
J: TRBJ2-3
DNA: TGTGCCAGCAGCTTGGGGGCTTATTCGACAGATACGCAGTATTTT
CDR3: CASSLGAYSTDTQYF

V: TRBV5-1
size: .
D: TRBD2
J: TRBJ2-1
DNA: TGCGCCAGCAGTAGGACTAGCGGGAGCTCCTACAATGAGCAGTTCTTC
CDR3: CASSRTSGSSYNEQFF

V: TRBV18
size: .
D: .
J: TRBJ1-1
DNA: TGTGCCAGCTCACCACCGTCTCTAGGTTCGGCCGAAGCTTTCTTT
CDR3: CASSPPSLGSAEAFF

V: TRBV9
size: .
D: .
J: TRBJ2-1
DNA: TGTGCCAGCAGCGTCCAGGAATACAATGAGCAGTTCTTC
CDR3: CASSVQEYNEQFF

V: TRBV12-5
size: once
D: TRBD1
J: TRBJ2-5
DNA: TGTGCTAGTGGTTTATGGGACAGGGAGGGAGGAGAGACCCAGTACTTC
CDR3: CASGLWDREGGETQYF

V: TRBV6-6
size: .
D: .
J: TRBJ1-3
DNA: TGTGCCAGCAGTCCCCAGGGCGACACCATATATTTT
CDR3: CASSPQGDTIYF

V: TRBV23-1
size: .
D: .
J: TRBJ2-1
DNA: TGCGCCAGCAGCCCAAGATCCGCGGTGTCCTACAATGAGCAGTTCTTC
CDR3: CASSPRSAVSYNEQFF

V: TRBV14
size: .
D: TRBD2
J: TRBJ2-7
DNA: TGTGCCAGCAGCGTACTAGCGGGAGTAACCTACGAGCAGTACTTC
CDR3: CASSVLAGVTYEQYF

V: TRBV5-1
size: .
D: TRBD1
J: TRBJ1-4
DNA: TGCGCCAGCAGCTTGGCCGGAGGACAGGGGGCTCATTTTAGTTTT
CDR3: CASSLAGGQGAHFSF

V: TRBV28
size: .
D: TRBD1
J: TRBJ1-2
DNA: TGTGCCAGCAGTCCGCGGACAGGGAGCGGGAAAATCAATGGCTACACCTTC
CDR3: CASSPRTGSGKINGYTF

V: TRBV10-1
size: .
D: .
J: TRBJ1-6
DNA: TGCGCCAGCAGTGGAGGGAAAACAAAGCCCCTCCACTTT
CDR3: CASSGGKTKPLHF

V: TRBV18
size: .
D: .
J: TRBJ2-5
DNA: TGTGCCAGCTCACCTAGCGGAGCCCAAGAGACCCAGTACTTC
CDR3: CASSPSGAQETQYF

V: TRBV6-2/TRBV6-3
size: .
D: .
J: TRBJ1-2
DNA: TGTGCCAGCAGTTCCAACGGACGGGGGTATGGCTACACCTTC
CDR3: CASSSNGRGYGYTF

V: TRBV30
size: .
D: .
J: TRBJ1-2
DNA: TGTGCCTGGAGTCCCTCCTACTATGGCTACACCTTC
CDR3: CAWSPSYYGYTF

V: TRBV6-5
size: .
D: TRBD1
J: TRBJ1-2
DNA: TGTGCCAGCAGTTCCCTCGGGACAGGGCAGTATGGCTACACCTTC
CDR3: CASSSLGTGQYGYTF

V: TRBV6-2/TRBV6-3
size: .
D: TRBD2
J: TRBJ2-1
DNA: TGTGCCAGCAGTTACGAGGTAGCGGGAGCTTACGGTGAGCAGTTCTTC
CDR3: CASSYEVAGAYGEQFF

V: TRBV2
size: .
D: TRBD1
J: TRBJ1-2
DNA: TGTGCCAGCAGTACCCGACAGGGAGGAAGCTATGGCTACACCTTC
CDR3: CASSTRQGGSYGYTF

V: TRBV19
size: .
D: TRBD1
J: TRBJ1-5
DNA: TGTGCCAGTAGTAGGACAGGGGATCAGCCCCAGCATTTT
CDR3: CASSRTGDQPQHF

V: TRBV11-3
size: .
D: .
J: TRBJ1-2
DNA: TGTGCCAGCAGCTTCTTAGGGCGCCAGGGTGGCTACACCTTC
CDR3: CASSFLGRQGGYTF

V: TRBV24-1
size: .
D: .
J: TRBJ1-2
DNA: TGTGCCACCAGGCCATCAAAAGGGGTACTCGGCTACACCTTC
CDR3: CATRPSKGVLGYTF

V: TRBV2
size: .
D: .
J: TRBJ2-1
DNA: TGTGCCAGCAGCCCTAGGACCGGGATAAATGAGCAGTTCTTC
CDR3: CASSPRTGINEQFF

V: TRBV10-3
size: .
D: TRBD2
J: TRBJ2-3
DNA: TGTGCCACCAGGACTAGCGGGAGCACAGATACGCAGTATTTT
CDR3: CATRTSGSTDTQYF

V: TRBV6-6
size: .
D: TRBD2
J: TRBJ2-7
DNA: TGTGCCAGCAGGCGTGGACTAGCGGGGTACGAGCAGTACTTC
CDR3: CASRRGLAGYEQYF

V: TRBV3-1/TRBV3-2
size: few
D: TRBD1
J: TRBJ1-1
DNA: TGTGCCAGCAGCCTGGGACAGATGAACACTGAAGCTTTCTTT
CDR3: CASSLGQMNTEAFF

V: TRBV19
size: .
D: .
J: TRBJ1-1
DNA: TGTGCCAGTAGTGCAGCGGGACACTTGAACACTGAAGCTTTCTTT
CDR3: CASSAAGHLNTEAFF

V: TRBV10-3
size: .
D: TRBD1
J: TRBJ2-1
DNA: TGTGCCATCAGTGAGTCGGGACAGGGGAACAATGAGCAGTTCTTC
CDR3: CAISESGQGNNEQFF

V: TRBV29-1
size: .
D: TRBD1
J: TRBJ2-7
DNA: TGCAGCGTTGAAACCTGGACAGGCCTTTGTGACTTC
CDR3: CSVETWTGLCDF

V: TRBV6-2/TRBV6-3
size: .
D: .
J: TRBJ2-7
DNA: TGTGCCAGCAGCCGAACGGTGGTTTACGAGCAGTACTTC
CDR3: CASSRTVVYEQYF

V: TRBV29-1
size: .
D: .
J: TRBJ1-5
DNA: TGCAGCGTTGTTGGGGGGGGAAAGGATCAGCCCCAGCATTTT
CDR3: CSVVGGGKDQPQHF

V: TRBV3-1/TRBV3-2
size: .
D: .
J: TRBJ1-2
DNA: TGTGCCAGCGCCACAGCTCCCTCTATCCGGGGGGGCTACACCTTC
CDR3: CASATAPSIRGGYTF

V: TRBV9
size: .
D: TRBD2
J: TRBJ2-3
DNA: TGTGCCAGCAGCGAGGGGGGACTAGCGGGAGATACGCAGTATTTT
CDR3: CASSEGGLAGDTQYF

V: TRBV29-1
size: .
D: .
J: TRBJ2-7
DNA: TGCAGCGTTGAAGACGGACAGAGGAGCTCCTACGAGCAGTACTTC
CDR3: CSVEDGQRSSYEQYF

V: TRBV6-5
size: .
D: .
J: TRBJ1-6
DNA: TGTGCCAGCAAAATGGAGGTCTCCGGGAATTCACCCCTCCACTTT
CDR3: CASKMEVSGNSPLHF

V: TRBV9
size: .
D: .
J: TRBJ2-5
DNA: TGTGCCAGCAGCGTAGGCGATAGCGCAGAGACCCAGTACTTC
CDR3: CASSVGDSAETQYF

V: TRBV4-2
size: .
D: .
J: TRBJ2-5
DNA: TGTGCCAGCAGCTTCCCCTATCAGACCCAGTACTTC
CDR3: CASSFPYQTQYF

V: TRBV28
size: .
D: TRBD1
J: TRBJ1-3
DNA: TGTGCCAGCAGTCCCGGGACAGGCACCTCCTCTGGAAACACCATATATTTT
CDR3: CASSPGTGTSSGNTIYF

V: TRBV7-9
size: .
D: TRBD1
J: TRBJ2-4
DNA: TGTGCCAGCAGCTTAACAGGGGGCTTTGGGGCCAAAAACATTCAGTACTTC
CDR3: CASSLTGGFGAKNIQYF

V: TRBV27
size: .
D: .
J: TRBJ2-7
DNA: TGTGCCAGCAGTCCAACGACAGTTTACGAGCAGTACTTC
CDR3: CASSPTTVYEQYF

V: TRBV6-5
size: .
D: .
J: TRBJ2-1
DNA: TGTGCCAGCAGTTATACGGCAGGGGGAGCGGGTGAGCAGTTCTTC
CDR3: CASSYTAGGAGEQFF

V: TRBV7-2
size: .
D: .
J: TRBJ2-1
DNA: TGTGCCAGCAGCTCCCTGAGGGGGGGCAGGGTGAATGAGCAGTTCTTC
CDR3: CASSSLRGGRVNEQFF

V: TRBV7-8
size: .
D: TRBD1
J: TRBJ1-1
DNA: TGTGCCAGCGGCAGGGGGCAAGGCACTGAAGCTTTCTTT
CDR3: CASGRGQGTEAFF

V: TRBV28
size: once
D: .
J: TRBJ1-2
DNA: TGTGCCAGCAGCCCACCGCCTACTAACTATGGCTACACCTTC
CDR3: CASSPPPTNYGYTF

V: TRBV7-9
size: many
D: .
J: TRBJ2-4
DNA: TGTGCCAGCAGCTTTCGGGGAGCCAAAAACATTCAGTACTTC
CDR3: CASSFRGAKNIQYF